This record concerns one TCR beta chain sequence. Its antigen remains undetermined. Base qualities were left out, and no much larger clone turns up one base away. In Seattle, one collaborating source enrolled patients while the infection was active and tracked those patients longitudinally over the course of disease. Each collaborating institution followed its own protocols to collect whole blood in K2EDTA tubes. For TCRbeta analysis, collaborators shipped samples as frozen whole blood, isolated PBMCs, or DNA extracted from either of those sample types. TCRbeta CDR3 regions were amplified from genomic DNA by means of the immunoSEQ Assay, a bias-controlled multiplex PCR. The authors' pipeline ran thus. Within the assay, amplification of reference gene primers was used to estimate how many nucleated cells each sample contained. Sequence reads were collapsed and filtered to measure the absolute abundance of every unique TCRbeta CDR3 rearrangement. For each sample, productive Simpson clonality was calculated as the square root of Simpson's diversity index over productive rearrangements. TCRdb took over this immuneACCESS table, retaining in-frame rearrangements with V and J assigned. Such tables are incomplete; in checked studies, under half of the missing clones stem from an unresolved V gene, and the remainder is unexplained. That table gives V, J and clone size, and the DNA gave D and trimming. In all, the sample holds around 260,000 clones, and more than 65% of those were seen once. The ten largest clones take up about 15% of the sample.

This specimen belongs to a study of blood T cell repertoires in COVID-19 (TCRdb year 2020). Regarding the research as a whole: Samples covering the acute and convalescent phases of COVID-19 were provided by collaborators in the United States, Italy and Spain. Where HLA class I and class II types were available, the types were taken from metadata supplied by the sample provider, not from assay-based typing. The dataset comprised deeply sampled blood TCRbeta repertoires from subjects exposed to, actively infected with, or recovered from COVID-19. Samples came from the ongoing ImmuneRACE study (first 160 participants) plus 1,254 subjects from 6 global collaborators. The prospective study material was composed of cDNA or gDNA derived from T cells, B-cell-depleted T cells, or PBMCs. Sample metadata almost always included a de-identified subject ID, COVID-19 status, age in years and sex. The repertoires were released in a freely available public database intended as a resource for research on the immune response to SARS-CoV-2. The full study reports these points: Clinical and demographic metadata were provided uncurated, with the amount varying by source and participant.

Sequenced input: peripheral blood. The receptor was derived from a person aged 70 to 79 with COVID-19, enrolled during active disease.

The CDR3: CASSELIGTGVSGSPLHF. Read as DNA, the sequence is TGTGCCAGCAGTGAATTAATCGGAACAGGGGTATCGGGTTCACCCCTCCACTTT. The rearrangement joined TRBV6-1 to TRBJ1-6; 7 nucleotides in the junction match TRBD1. Via the germline V gene, CDR1 is MNHNS and CDR2 SASEGT. Inclusive of the bounding cysteine and phenylalanine, the CDR3 is 18 residues long. The sequence is cut down to CDR3 DNA, 54 bases in frame from base 1. Germline trimming amounts to 2 bases on V and 9 bases on J, with 16 as the count of junction bases outside the gene matches.